This T cell receptor beta chain was identified during a study of human T cells and chemical hapten exposure. Study-wide context: Among samples, TCR yields varied mainly because of small differences in pooled library volume.

The time point is: patch test 1, 2 weeks after DPC sensitization. The treatment denotes: therapeutic diphenylcyclopropenone sensitization with weekly scalp DPC. Blood draws came before every patch-test application. TCRdb re-called the RACE reads through MiXCR, storing one row per CDR3 protein. Here the sample spans some 91,000 distinct CDR3 sequences, around 12% being singletons. The V end was cut by 10 bases, the J end by 2 bases, with 14 bases between. The length of the CDR3 is 13 residues. Germline CDR1 is MNHGY and CDR2 is SVAAGI. The material sequenced was whole blood, taken in connection with sensitization to the hapten diphenylcyclopropenone (DPC). The receptor's source is a woman between 40 and 50 years old with alopecia areata. Some clones in this sample may be carry-over from other donors' samples. The J gene is TRBJ2-5, the V gene TRBV6-9; D is perhaps TRBD1 (6 bases). CDR3 sequence reads: CANDGQIQETQYF. CDR3 nucleotide sequence: TGTGCCAACGATGGACAGATACAAGAGACCCAGTACTTC.